A selection of T cell receptor beta chains follows, all from one sample in a study of T cell repertoires in cytomegalovirus infection. TCRdb re-derived calls from the reads in MiXCR, one entry per CDR3 protein. This sample has fewer than 300,000 distinct CDR3 sequences, with about 23% found just once. Specimen: PBMCs. The receptors shown here come from a human donor in good health (CMV status not recorded). Some clones in this sample may be carry-over from other donors' samples. The CDR3 runs from the conserved cysteine through the conserved F or W. The D gene is left open where the match is weak. A row's size may be missing; if present it is once, few, many or a size class.

cdr3_length clone_size d_call j_call v_call cdr3_nt cdr3_aa
13 NA NA TRBJ2-2 TRBV2 TGTGCCAGCAGTGAAGTGGTCAGCGGGGAGCTGTTTTTT CASSEVVSGELFF
13 few NA TRBJ1-1 TRBV28 TGTGCCAGCGGTGCGGTTTTCGAGCTGGAAGCTTTCTTT CASGAVFELEAFF
12 many NA TRBJ2-1 TRBV7-9 TGTGCCAGCAGCTCCACTAATTATGAGCAGTTCTTC CASSSTNYEQFF
13 NA NA TRBJ1-6 TRBV2 TGTGCCAGCAACGGCGGACTAAGGATGCCCCTCCACTTT CASNGGLRMPLHF
17 NA NA TRBJ2-1 TRBV18 TGTGCCAGCTCCCGCCCCGGGACGAGGGACTCCTACAATGAGCAGTTCTTC CASSRPGTRDSYNEQFF
16 many NA TRBJ1-6 TRBV7-6 TGTGCCAGCAGCCTCCGGTCTGGGATTTATAATTCACCCCTCCACTTT CASSLRSGIYNSPLHF
15 NA TRBD1 TRBJ1-4 TRBV2 TGTGCCAGCAGGGTGGGACAGGGTTTTAATGAAAAACTGTTTTTT CASRVGQGFNEKLFF
12 NA NA TRBJ2-3 TRBV29-1 TGCAGCGTTGAGAGAGGCACAGATACGCAGTATTTT CSVERGTDTQYF
13 many NA TRBJ1-1 TRBV7-2 TGTGCCAGCAGCCCAACAGGTTTGGGTGAAGCTTTCTTT CASSPTGLGEAFF
15 many TRBD1 TRBJ2-3 TRBV28 TGTGCCAGCAGTTTCTTGGGACAGGGCACAGATACGCAGTATTTT CASSFLGQGTDTQYF
17 NA NA TRBJ1-3 TRBV28 TGTGCCAGCAGTCGCGCTACAGGCTTCAGCTCTGGAAACACCATATATTTT CASSRATGFSSGNTIYF
13 few NA TRBJ1-1 TRBV20-1 TGCAGTGCTAGAGAGACAGCTTACACTGAAGCTTTCTTT CSARETAYTEAFF
14 few TRBD2 TRBJ2-1 TRBV7-2 TGTGCCATCATCTTGGGACTAGCGCTTAATGAGCAGTTCTTC CAIILGLALNEQFF
13 few NA TRBJ2-1 TRBV24-1 TGTGCCACCAGTGATCGACAGTACAATGAGCAGTTCTTC CATSDRQYNEQFF
14 NA NA TRBJ1-1 TRBV7-9 TGTGCCAGCAGGACAGCTGAAATGAACACTGAAGCTTTCTTT CASRTAEMNTEAFF
15 many TRBD1 TRBJ1-5 TRBV7-6 TGTGCCAGCAGCTCCACAGGGGTAGGTAATCAGCCCCAGCATTTT CASSSTGVGNQPQHF
13 NA NA TRBJ1-1 TRBV14 TGTGCCAGCAGACGAATTATGTTAGATGAAGCTTTCTTT CASRRIMLDEAFF
15 NA TRBD2 TRBJ2-3 TRBV5-1 TGCGCCAGCAGCTTGGAACTAGCGGGTTCAGATACGCAGTATTTT CASSLELAGSDTQYF
12 many NA TRBJ2-7 TRBV7-9 TGTGCCAGCGGAGGGGTAGACTACGAGCAGTACTTC CASGGVDYEQYF
15 few NA TRBJ1-1 TRBV11-2 TGTGCCAGCAGCTATAACAGGGATAAGAACACTGAAGCTTTCTTT CASSYNRDKNTEAFF
15 many NA TRBJ1-2 TRBV7-6 TGTGCCAGCAGCTTAGGCTTCGGCCTTGGCTATGGCTACACCTTC CASSLGFGLGYGYTF